Presented here are 20 T cell receptor beta chains from one specimen sequenced in a study of cytomegalovirus exposure and HLA in healthy donors. Researchers ran the PCR with 60 Vbeta and 13 Jbeta primers. Clones were read by immunoSEQ multiplex PCR, and TCRdb kept only the in-frame ones, dropping some. This sample has about 180,000 clones, with more than 65% found just once. Sequencing used PBMCs. The receptor source for this set is a girl aged 2-10 years in good health and CMV-seropositive.

The chain uses TRBV6-5 and TRBJ1-2, with 8 bases aligning to TRBD1. The CDR3 has 15 amino acids. After removal of 6 bases from V and 3 bases from J, the junction contained 9 bases not matched to a gene. CDR1 is MNHEY and CDR2 is SVGAGI in the germline V gene. The CDR3 here is CASSRGQGRDYGYTF. For the CDR3, the DNA is TGTGCCAGCAGCCGAGGACAGGGCCGGGACTATGGCTACACCTTC.

This chain connects TRBV16 to TRBJ1-4; TRBD1 aligns across 7 bases. Germline values: CDR1 KGHSY, CDR2 FQNENV. The length of the CDR3 is 16 residues. The V segment lost 2 bases and the J segment 5 bases; nucleotides outside the gene matches: 8. This chain's CDR3 is CASSQDTGVKNEKLFF. The CDR3 coding sequence is TGTGCCAGCAGCCAAGATACAGGGGTCAAAAATGAAAAACTGTTTTTT.

This clone occurred a few times. The rearrangement links TRBV5-1 to TRBJ2-7, with 12 nucleotides matching TRBD2. CDR1 and CDR2 (germline): SGHRS, YFSETQ. The J segment lost 2 bases and the V segment lost 3 bases, leaving 3 bases of the junction unmatched. The CDR3 extends over 15 amino acids. The CDR3 nucleotides read TGCGCCAGCAGCTGGACTAGCGGGGAACCCTACGAGCAGTACTTC. Amino acids: CASSWTSGEPYEQYF.

The V and J genes are TRBV28 and TRBJ2-1; 7 bases map to TRBD2. Germline CDR1 and CDR2: MDHEN and SYDVKM. CDR3 length: 15 residues. V was clipped by 7 bases and J by 8 bases; unmatched bases: 14. CDR3 amino acids: CASIGGEGGGDEQFF. CDR3 nucleotides: TGTGCCAGCATTGGCGGGGAGGGTGGTGGGGATGAGCAGTTCTTC.

The genes are TRBV7-3 and TRBJ2-5; 8 positions match TRBD2. CDR3 length: 15 residues. CDR1 is SGHTA, CDR2 FQGTGA, per germline. With 5 bases clipped from V and 5 bases from J, the junction kept 10 bases outside the gene matches. The CDR3 loop is CASSLLAATRETQYF. The CDR3 coding sequence is TGTGCCAGCAGCCTACTAGCGGCAACGAGGGAGACCCAGTACTTC. Looking up the rest from reference TRBV7-3 and TRBJ2-5 gives the full variable domain: GAGVSQTPSNKVTEKGKYVELRCDPISGHTALYWYRQSLGQGPEFLIYFQGTGAADDSGLPNDRFFAVRPEGSVSTLKIQRTERGDSAVYLCASSLLAATRETQYFGPGTRLLVL.

The rearrangement uses TRBV9 and TRBJ2-1; 10 bases agree with TRBD2. The trim removed 3 bases at V and 12 bases at J, leaving 9 bases unmatched. CDR1 and CDR2 (germline): SGDLS, YYNGEE. There are 14 residues in the CDR3. Here the CDR3 DNA reads TGTGCCAGCAGCGCCGGGACTAGCGCTTGGTTGCAGTTCTTC. This gives the protein CASSAGTSAWLQFF.

The table lists this clone with a few counts. The rearrangement links TRBV4-1 to TRBJ1-5; D not resolved. Germline V gives CDR1 MGHRA, CDR2 YSYEKL. CDR3 size: 14 residues. V lost 1 base, J lost 4 bases, and 8 bases lay in between. The CDR3 bases are TGCGCCAGCAGCCAAGTTCGTTCGAATCAGCCCCAGCATTTT. It codes for CASSQVRSNQPQHF.

The V and J genes are TRBV5-1 and TRBJ2-5; 9 nucleotides align to TRBD1. The junction had 14 bases not matched to a gene; V was cut back by 2 bases and J by 6 bases. CDR1 and CDR2 from the germline V gene are SGHRS and YFSETQ. The CDR3 consists of 17 residues. CDR3 loop: CASSLSGTGISGKTQYF. CDR3 in DNA: TGCGCCAGCAGCTTATCCGGGACAGGGATAAGTGGGAAGACCCAGTACTTC.

The chain uses TRBV28 and TRBJ1-1; D is unclear. The CDR3 has 13 amino acids. V was pared by 5 bases and J by 1 base, with 8 bases between. Germline V gene lookup returns CDR1 MDHEN and CDR2 SYDVKM. The CDR3 spells CASSKHENTEAFF. Written as DNA, the CDR3 is TGTGCCAGCAGTAAACATGAGAACACTGAAGCTTTCTTT.

The CDR3 sequence is CAWRQGMVTGELFF. The CDR3 DNA reads TGTGCCTGGAGACAGGGGATGGTCACCGGGGAGCTGTTTTTT. The chain is built from TRBV30 and TRBJ2-2, with TRBD1 matching 7 bases. The trim removed 3 bases at V and 4 bases at J, leaving 5 bases unmatched. Germline CDR1 reads GTSNPN; CDR2 reads SVGIG (reference sequence). This CDR3 is built from 14 residues.

The rearrangement uses TRBV5-5 and TRBJ1-4; 11 bases fit TRBD1. Germline V gene data show CDR1 as SGHKS and CDR2 as YYEKEE (reference sequence). The CDR3 length is 16 residues. Trimming cost V 2 bases and J 5 bases; bases outside gene matches: 5. CDR3 nucleotide sequence: TGTGCCAGCAGCTTTAGGACAGGGGGCGCGAATGAAAAACTGTTTTTT. It codes for CASSFRTGGANEKLFF. Combining the CDR3 with reference TRBV5-5 and TRBJ1-4 gives the whole variable domain DAGVTQSPTHLIKTRGQQVTLRCSPISGHKSVSWYQQVLGQGPQFIFQYYEKEERGRGNFPDRFSARQFPNYSSELNVNALLLGDSALYLCASSFRTGGANEKLFFGSGTQLSVL.

CDR3 coding DNA: TGTGCCAGCAGCTTGACGACAGGGGCCCGCTCCTATAATTCACCCCTCCACTTT. Translation: CASSLTTGARSYNSPLHF. The chain recombines TRBV5-6 with TRBJ1-6, with TRBD1 matching over 8 bases. The CDR3 totals 18 residues. Germline CDR1 and CDR2: SGHDT and YYEEEE. V lost 1 base, J lost 0 bases, and 6 bases stayed unmatched.

The chain carries TRBV30 and TRBJ2-3, with TRBD2 identical over 8 bases. The CDR3 runs to 14 residues. Per the germline V gene, CDR1 is GTSNPN and CDR2 is SVGIG (reference sequence). The V segment lost 5 bases and the J segment 2 bases; nucleotides outside the gene matches: 6. Here the CDR3 reads CAWGAGVPTDTQYF. CDR3 DNA: TGTGCCTGGGGAGCGGGAGTTCCCACAGATACGCAGTATTTT.

This clone was seen a few times. V usage is TRBV6-5 and J usage is TRBJ1-1; 8 bases are a match to TRBD1. V shed 0 bases, J shed 4 bases, and the junction held 4 bases outside the gene matches. Germline loops: CDR1 MNHEY, CDR2 SVGAGI. CDR3 length equals 15 residues. The CDR3 is CASSYSGGTGTEAFF. The CDR3, as DNA: TGTGCCAGCAGTTACTCAGGCGGGACAGGCACTGAAGCTTTCTTT.

This chain connects TRBV19 to TRBJ2-1, with 12 bases aligning to TRBD2. Germline V lookup: CDR1 LNHDA, CDR2 SQIVND (reference sequence). V was pared by 6 bases and J by 3 bases, with 3 bases of the junction left unmatched. The CDR3 spans 15 residues. CDR3 in amino acids: CASRLTSGSYNEQFF. For the CDR3, the DNA is TGTGCCAGTAGACTGACTAGCGGGAGCTACAATGAGCAGTTCTTC.

This chain links TRBV19 with TRBJ2-3; 13 nucleotides line up with TRBD2. The trim removed 5 bases at V and 6 bases at J, leaving 8 bases unmatched. Germline values: CDR1 LNHDA, CDR2 SQIVND (reference sequence). CDR3 length equals 16 residues. The CDR3 DNA follows: TGTGCCAGTAGTTGGACTAGCGGGAGTTCATACGATACGCAGTATTTT. It translates to CASSWTSGSSYDTQYF.

The genes are TRBV30 and TRBJ1-2; 7 bases match TRBD1. The CDR3 covers 14 residues. With V trimmed by 4 bases and J by 0 bases, 5 bases remained unmatched. In germline, CDR1 is GTSNPN, CDR2 SVGIG (reference sequence). CDR3 in DNA: TGTGCCTGGATGACAGGGAGGACTAACTATGGCTACACCTTC. Translation: CAWMTGRTNYGYTF.

The genes are TRBV14 and TRBJ1-5, with 10 bases identical to TRBD1. The CDR3 loop spans 16 amino acids. With 3 bases clipped from V and 4 bases from J, the junction kept 6 bases outside the gene matches. Looked up from germline, CDR1 is SGHDN and CDR2 is FVKESK. The CDR3 here is CASSHDGTGENQPQHF. In DNA form, the CDR3 reads TGTGCCAGCAGCCACGACGGGACAGGGGAGAATCAGCCCCAGCATTTT.

The chain links TRBV5-6 to TRBJ1-1; TRBD1 might be the D (5 bases). The CDR3 contains 15 residues. The V and J ends lost 0 bases and 6 bases respectively, with 15 bases between them. Per the germline V gene, CDR1 is SGHDT and CDR2 is YYEEEE. The CDR3, as DNA: TGTGCCAGCAGCTTGGCCTATATTGGGGGGGCTGAAGCTTTCTTT. Translation: CASSLAYIGGAEAFF.

The chain couples TRBV6-6 to TRBJ1-2, with 7 bases matching TRBD1. CDR1 is MNHNY, CDR2 SVGAGI, per germline (reference sequence). V dropped 5 bases and J dropped 2; count of bases not matched to a gene: 2. The CDR3 extends over 13 amino acids. DNA for the CDR3: TGTGCCAGCAGTAGGGACAGCAACTATGGCTACACCTTC. This sequence encodes CASSRDSNYGYTF.